Listed below are T cell receptor beta chains from one sample, sequenced in a study of human T cells and chemical hapten exposure. TCRdb re-called the RACE reads through MiXCR, storing one row per CDR3 protein. This sample carries 35,000 to 50,000 distinct CDR3 sequences, approximately 13% of them seen once, and the ten largest clones take about 6%. The source material was whole blood, sampled in connection with sensitization to the hapten diphenylcyclopropenone (DPC). These receptors were collected from a woman aged 30 to 39 with alopecia areata. Some clones in this sample may be carry-over from other donors' samples. CDR3s include the opening cysteine and the closing phenylalanine or tryptophan. Fields, in order: V gene, D gene, J gene, clone size, CDR3 protein, CDR3 DNA. D genes are given only for firm matches. Part of the rows lack a size; the others show once, few, many or a class for expanded clones.

>TRBV7-6|-|TRBJ2-3|once
CASSSQPTDTQYF
TGTGCCAGCAGCTCCCAGCCCACAGATACGCAGTATTTT
>TRBV19|-|TRBJ2-1|few
CASSRAGGRSYNEQFF
TGTGCCAGTAGTAGGGCCGGAGGCCGCTCCTACAATGAGCAGTTCTTC
>TRBV6-1|TRBD2|TRBJ2-1|many
CATLTSGRGNEQFF
TGTGCCACCCTGACTAGCGGGAGAGGGAATGAGCAGTTCTTC
>TRBV7-2|-|TRBJ1-1|few
CASSPRTAEAFF
TGTGCCAGCAGCCCCCGGACGGCTGAAGCTTTCTTT
>TRBV12-3/TRBV12-4|-|TRBJ2-3|few
CASSLVGLGTDTQYF
TGTGCCAGCAGTTTGGTGGGTTTGGGCACAGATACGCAGTATTTT
>TRBV21-1|-|TRBJ2-7|many
CASSFPRGYEQYF
TGTGCCAGCAGCTTCCCCAGAGGGTACGAGCAGTACTTC
>TRBV20-1|-|TRBJ2-1|-
CSAEGAALKMYNEQFF
TGCAGTGCGGAAGGGGCAGCCCTGAAGATGTACAATGAGCAGTTCTTC
>TRBV18|TRBD2|TRBJ2-7|-
CASSLSLAGVAEQYF
TGTGCCAGCTCACTTTCCCTAGCGGGAGTTGCCGAGCAGTACTTC
>TRBV19|-|TRBJ1-6|-
CASSMDRIPAGNSPLHF
TGTGCCAGTAGTATGGACCGAATACCGGCGGGTAATTCACCCCTCCACTTT
>TRBV15|-|TRBJ1-3|-
CATSSLRLTAGNTIYF
TGTGCCACCAGCAGTTTACGGCTGACCGCAGGAAACACCATATATTTT
>TRBV7-2|-|TRBJ2-7|few
CASSSQRTYEQYF
TGTGCCAGCAGCTCCCAGCGGACCTACGAGCAGTACTTC
>TRBV7-6|TRBD2|TRBJ2-1|-
CASSEGLAGNNEQFF
TGTGCCAGCAGCGAAGGACTAGCGGGGAACAATGAGCAGTTCTTC
>TRBV19|-|TRBJ1-1|few
CASRVWGGDTEAFF
TGTGCCAGTAGAGTCTGGGGTGGGGACACTGAAGCTTTCTTT
>TRBV7-2|-|TRBJ2-7|-
CASSPGVEREQYF
TGTGCCAGCAGCCCGGGAGTCGAAAGGGAGCAGTACTTC
>TRBV28|TRBD1|TRBJ2-5|-
CASTPWTGIETQYF
TGTGCCAGCACTCCTTGGACAGGGATAGAGACCCAGTACTTC
>TRBV28|-|TRBJ1-4|few
CASTPLGGKLFF
TGTGCCAGCACCCCGCTGGGGGGAAAACTGTTTTTT
>TRBV18|TRBD1|TRBJ1-2|many
CASSLYRDSSYGYTF
TGTGCCAGCTCACTTTACCGGGACAGCTCCTATGGCTACACCTTC
>TRBV28|-|TRBJ1-3|few
CASSLQTGNTIYF
TGTGCCAGCAGTTTACAAACTGGAAACACCATATATTTT
>TRBV6-6|-|TRBJ2-6|-
CASSYSGSGANVLTF
TGTGCCAGCAGTTACTCTGGGTCCGGGGCCAACGTCCTGACTTTC
>TRBV2|-|TRBJ2-7|many
CARTEWTETYEQYF
TGTGCCAGAACCGAATGGACAGAGACTTACGAGCAGTACTTC
>TRBV20-1|-|TRBJ1-2|many
CSADNPTGYTF
TGCAGTGCTGATAACCCGACTGGCTACACCTTC
>TRBV5-5|-|TRBJ2-7|-
CASSPRATYEQYF
TGTGCCAGCAGCCCACGCGCGACCTACGAGCAGTACTTC
>TRBV6-6|-|TRBJ1-5|few
CASSKRTTGSVNSNQPQHF
TGTGCCAGCAGTAAGAGAACAACAGGGTCGGTAAATAGCAATCAGCCCCAGCATTTT
>TRBV2|-|TRBJ2-5|-
CASREGRHQETQYF
TGTGCCAGCAGGGAGGGACGGCACCAAGAGACCCAGTACTTC
>TRBV29-1|TRBD1|TRBJ2-3|few
CSVTTGEHTQYF
TGCAGCGTGACAACAGGGGAGCATACGCAGTATTTT
>TRBV5-1|TRBD1|TRBJ2-1|-
CASSQEPDRVRQFF
TGCGCCAGCAGCCAGGAACCGGACAGGGTTCGCCAGTTCTTC
>TRBV12-3/TRBV12-4|TRBD1|TRBJ2-1|-
CASSPGQGGYNEQFF
TGTGCCAGCAGTCCTGGACAGGGGGGTTACAATGAGCAGTTCTTC
>TRBV6-2/TRBV6-3|-|TRBJ2-7|-
CASSPARRGAYEQYF
TGTGCCAGCAGCCCCGCTCGCCGGGGAGCGTACGAGCAGTACTTC
>TRBV7-6|TRBD2|TRBJ2-2|-
CASSFGLATGELFF
TGTGCCAGCAGCTTTGGACTAGCTACCGGGGAGCTGTTTTTT
>TRBV6-5|-|TRBJ2-4|-
CASTSHRTGDQNIQYF
TGTGCCAGCACATCCCACCGTACGGGGGACCAAAACATTCAGTACTTC
>TRBV29-1|TRBD1|TRBJ1-1|many
CSVDVTGGTEAFF
TGCAGCGTTGATGTTACAGGGGGCACTGAAGCTTTCTTT
>TRBV28|-|TRBJ1-1|many
CASSLGDPHEAFF
TGTGCCAGCAGTTTGGGCGACCCCCATGAAGCTTTCTTT
>TRBV11-2|-|TRBJ2-3|many
CASSLDPSGQTQYF
TGTGCCAGCAGCTTAGATCCCTCAGGGCAAACGCAGTATTTT
>TRBV11-1|TRBD2|TRBJ2-7|many
CASSRTSGRSYEQYF
TGTGCCAGCAGCCGGACTAGCGGGAGGTCCTACGAGCAGTACTTC
>TRBV5-1|-|TRBJ2-3|-
CASSHVGQMSTDTQYF
TGCGCCAGCAGCCACGTCGGACAGATGTCCACAGATACGCAGTATTTT
>TRBV7-6|-|TRBJ2-3|-
CASSPQRQSDTQYF
TGTGCCAGCAGCCCGCAACGGCAATCGGATACGCAGTATTTT
>TRBV20-1|-|TRBJ1-2|many
CSARELPRVTDGYTF
TGCAGTGCTAGAGAGCTCCCCAGGGTAACGGATGGCTACACCTTC
>TRBV28|-|TRBJ2-1|few
CASSFPGREQFF
TGTGCCAGCAGTTTCCCGGGCCGCGAGCAGTTCTTC
>TRBV20-1|-|TRBJ1-1|once
CSASRDMNTEAFF
TGCAGTGCTAGCAGGGATATGAACACTGAAGCTTTCTTT
>TRBV5-4|TRBD2|TRBJ2-5|-
CASSRLAGDGETQYF
TGTGCCAGCAGCCGTCTAGCGGGAGATGGCGAGACCCAGTACTTC
>TRBV12-3/TRBV12-4|-|TRBJ2-2|many
CASSWNRNTGELFF
TGTGCCAGCAGTTGGAACAGGAACACCGGGGAGCTGTTTTTT
>TRBV28|TRBD1|TRBJ2-7|-
CASSRGGARNNYEQYF
TGTGCCAGCTCCCGAGGGGGCGCCCGTAATAATTACGAGCAGTACTTC
>TRBV12-3/TRBV12-4|-|TRBJ1-6|many
CASSSQESSPLHF
TGTGCCAGCAGTTCCCAGGAGAGTTCACCCCTCCACTTT
>TRBV6-5|-|TRBJ2-7|-
CASTDLQGPYEQYF
TGTGCCAGCACCGACCTCCAGGGTCCATACGAGCAGTACTTC
>TRBV11-3|TRBD1|TRBJ2-1|few
CASSARTGGNEQFF
TGTGCCAGCAGCGCCCGGACAGGGGGCAATGAGCAGTTCTTC
>TRBV2|-|TRBJ2-5|many
CASSAQGYQETQYF
TGTGCCAGCAGTGCTCAGGGGTACCAAGAGACCCAGTACTTC
>TRBV7-9|-|TRBJ2-2|many
CASSPDTNTGELFF
TGTGCCAGCAGCCCTGACACGAACACCGGGGAGCTGTTTTTT
>TRBV20-1|-|TRBJ2-2|many
CSARVGLNTGELFF
TGCAGTGCTAGAGTCGGCCTTAACACCGGGGAGCTGTTTTTT